Shown below are 25 T cell receptor beta chains from a single sample sequenced in a study of blood T cells in healthy people across ages. The authors ran a second PCR of about 6 to 12 cycles using a sample-barcoded 5' primer and a J-beta primer mix. TCRdb reprocessed the 5' RACE reads via MiXCR and lists one record per CDR3 protein. The sample yields around 1,500,000 distinct CDR3 sequences, about 43% seen once. The sample consisted of blood. These receptors were obtained from a woman under 30 in good health.

The chain uses TRBV2 and TRBJ2-5; maybe TRBD2 (5 bases). Trimming pared 3 bases from V and 1 base from J, leaving 9 bases between. The germline gives CDR1 SNHLY, CDR2 FYNNEI. There are 14 residues in the CDR3. The CDR3 sequence is CASSDRLAQETQYF. Here the CDR3 DNA reads TGTGCCAGCAGTGACCGTCTAGCCCAAGAGACCCAGTACTTC.

This clonotype was observed a single time. The chain recombines TRBV10-1 with TRBJ2-7; no clear D gene. V was cut by 2 bases and J by 5 bases, with 16 bases left in between. Germline lookup yields CDR1 WNHNN and CDR2 SYGVQD (reference sequence). This CDR3 is built from 15 residues. CDR3 loop: CASSEKGGLGNEQYF. The CDR3 DNA follows: TGCGCCAGCAGTGAGAAGGGCGGCCTCGGAAACGAGCAGTACTTC.

V is TRBV20-1 and J is TRBJ1-2; 12 bases are shared with TRBD1. Germline V gene data show CDR1 as DFQATT and CDR2 as SNEGSKA (reference sequence). This CDR3 contains 15 residues. V was clipped by 7 bases and J by 4 bases; unmatched bases: 10. DNA for the CDR3: TGCAGTGTCCCGGGACAGGGGGCCGGGCTCTATGGCTACACCTTC. It is translated as CSVPGQGAGLYGYTF.

A remark on this clonotype: At one boundary the junction diverges from the germline segment, which might be a read error. The chain links TRBV5-1 to TRBJ2-1, with 8 bases fitting TRBD1. Looked up from germline, CDR1 is SGHRS and CDR2 is YFSETQ. The CDR3 contains 15 residues. The CDR3 is CASSAQGATYNGQFF. In DNA, the CDR3 is TGCGCCAGCAGCGCCCAGGGGGCCACCTACAATGGGCAGTTCTTC.

This clonotype was seen a single time. The chain couples TRBV25-1 to TRBJ1-4, with a tentative D call TRBD1 (5 bases). V lost 2 bases to trimming and J lost 8 bases, with 15 bases between them. CDR1 and CDR2 from the germline V gene are MGHDK and SYGVNS. The CDR3 has 15 residues. This CDR3 is CASSERAGRAEKLFF. CDR3 nucleotide sequence: TGTGCCAGCAGTGAAAGGGCGGGACGGGCGGAAAAACTGTTTTTT.

V gene TRBV3-1 combines with J gene TRBJ2-7, with D possibly matching TRBD1 (6 bases). This CDR3 spans 16 amino acids. The V gene lost 1 base and the J gene lost 2 bases, with 15 bases spanning the gap. Germline CDR1 and CDR2: LGHDT and YNNKEL (reference sequence). In DNA form, the CDR3 reads TGTGCCAGCAGCCAAGTATCGGCAGGGGCCCCCTACGAGCAGTACTTC. Translation gives CASSQVSAGAPYEQYF.

J is TRBJ2-5 and V is TRBV3-1; D is possibly TRBD1 (6 bases). The germline V gene encodes CDR1 LGHDT and CDR2 YNNKEL (reference sequence). The CDR3 spans 14 residues. V gave up 1 base and J gave up 5 bases, with 11 bases separating them. The chain's CDR3 is CASSQASGVETQYF. For the CDR3, the DNA is TGTGCCAGCAGCCAAGCGTCAGGGGTGGAGACCCAGTACTTC.

The V and J genes are TRBV7-9 and TRBJ2-1; D remains unclear. The CDR3 is 14 amino acids. V was cut by 3 bases and J by 3 bases, with 9 bases left in between. Per germline, CDR1 SEHNR and CDR2 FQNEAQ (reference sequence). DNA of the CDR3: TGTGCCAGCAGCTTTACAGATCTCTACAATGAGCAGTTCTTC. Translated, it gives CASSFTDLYNEQFF.

This clonotype came up a few times. The gene calls are TRBV15 and TRBJ2-1; 7 positions match TRBD2. Germline loops: CDR1 LNHNV, CDR2 YYDKDF (reference sequence). The CDR3 totals 16 residues. V was clipped by 3 bases and J by 7 bases; unmatched bases: 12. The DNA for the CDR3 is TGTGCCACCAGCAGGGATATGGGGGACTACTCGAATGAGCAGTTCTTC. Translation gives CATSRDMGDYSNEQFF.

The gene calls are TRBV7-7 and TRBJ2-2; tentative D call: TRBD2 (5 bases). Trimming stripped 1 base from V and 4 bases from J, with 10 bases between. The V gene's germline CDR1 is SSHAT and CDR2 FNYEAQ (reference sequence). This CDR3 contains 15 residues. CDR3: CASSLGEFRTGELFF. The CDR3 nucleotides read TGTGCCAGCAGCTTAGGGGAGTTCCGCACCGGGGAGCTGTTTTTT.

A remark on this clonotype: Its ends do not fully match the called genes, so a read error is possible. J is TRBJ2-4 and V is TRBV29-1; tentative D call: TRBD1 (5 bases). The tail of the sequence fits TRBJ2-7 better, so the J call may be wrong. The germline V gene has CDR1 SQVTM and CDR2 ANQGSEA. The CDR3 totals 14 residues. The CDR3 sequence: CIVEDSGLGYEQYF. The DNA of the CDR3 is TGCATCGTTGAAGACTCAGGGCTCGGCTACGAGCAGTACTTC.

The genes are TRBV10-3 and TRBJ1-2; TRBD1 might be the D (5 bases). The V end was cut by 2 bases, the J end by 3 bases, with 16 bases between. The CDR3 sequence is 16 residues long. CDR1 ENHRY and CDR2 SYGVKD come from the germline V gene. The CDR3 nucleotides read TGTGCCATCAGTGAGCCGCGTGAGGGGTTGGACTATGGCTACACCTTC. This sequence encodes CAISEPREGLDYGYTF.

This clonotype came up a few times. This chain joins TRBV7-3 and TRBJ2-1, with D perhaps matching TRBD2 (6 bases). The V end was cut by 6 bases, the J end by 2 bases, with 20 bases between. Germline loops: CDR1 SGHTA, CDR2 FQGTGA. The CDR3 extends over 17 amino acids. In nucleotides, the CDR3 is TGTGCCAGCAGTCCAGGGTTCTCCGGGGGAGCCTACAATGAGCAGTTCTTC. It translates to CASSPGFSGGAYNEQFF.

The rearrangement uses TRBV28 and TRBJ2-3; the match to TRBD1 covers 8 bases. The V segment lost 9 bases and the J segment 2 bases; nucleotides outside the gene matches: 19. Germline-derived CDR1 and CDR2 are MDHEN and SYDVKM. The CDR3 has 18 residues. CDR3 DNA sequence: TGTGCCAGTTTACCGGGACAGGCCCCCCCTGCCCACACAGATACGCAGTATTTT. It yields the protein CASLPGQAPPAHTDTQYF.

V usage is TRBV10-3 and J usage is TRBJ2-7, with a weak D call TRBD2 (5 bases). The CDR3 contains 15 residues. Trimming took off 7 bases at V and 0 bases at J, with 16 bases between the two ends. Germline CDR1 ENHRY, CDR2 SYGVKD. DNA for the CDR3: TGTGCCATCACCGAGGACTCCTACAGCTCCTACGAGCAGTACTTC. It encodes CAITEDSYSSYEQYF.

This chain connects TRBV2 to TRBJ2-6; D is perhaps TRBD2 (6 bases). CDR1 is SNHLY, CDR2 FYNNEI, per germline. Trimming took off 0 bases at V and 3 bases at J, with 12 bases between the two ends. The CDR3 loop spans 17 amino acids. CDR3 loop: CASSEAAGYVGANVLTF. CDR3 nucleotides: TGTGCCAGCAGTGAAGCGGCGGGGTACGTTGGGGCCAACGTCCTGACTTTC.

The chain carries TRBV19 and TRBJ1-5; D is ambiguous. V was shortened by 9 bases and J by 5 bases, with 20 bases between the two germline ends. The germline V gene encodes CDR1 LNHDA and CDR2 SQIVND (reference sequence). The CDR3 runs to 15 residues. CDR3 in amino acids: CASSLSPLEYQPQHF. CDR3 sequence (DNA): TGTGCCAGCTCGCTTAGTCCGCTCGAATATCAGCCCCAGCATTTT.

This chain joins TRBV11-2 and TRBJ2-3, with a possible D match to TRBD2 (6 bases). Germline CDR1 and CDR2: SGHAT and FQNNGV. The CDR3 contains 15 residues. V was trimmed by 5 bases and J by 1 base, leaving 13 bases between them. The CDR3 spells CASSVIGGGTDTQYF. DNA for the CDR3: TGTGCCAGCAGCGTTATAGGAGGGGGCACAGATACGCAGTATTTT.

The chain has TRBV6-5 and TRBJ2-7; possibly TRBD1 for D (5 bases). This CDR3 region has 11 residues. The V end was cut by 6 bases, the J end by 6 bases, with 9 bases between. Germline lookup yields CDR1 MNHEY and CDR2 SVGAGI. This CDR3 reads CASSKTGEQYF. CDR3 DNA sequence: TGTGCCAGCAGCAAAACAGGCGAGCAGTACTTC.

This sequence joins TRBV18 and TRBJ1-1, with 7 bases that match TRBD1. Germline V gives CDR1 KGHSH, CDR2 LQKENI. V trimming: 2 bases; J trimming: 7 bases; junction bases outside the gene matches: 7. The CDR3 is made up of 14 amino acids. CDR3 in DNA: TGTGCCAGCTCACCATCAGGGCAGGGGGATGAAGCTTTCTTT. Residues: CASSPSGQGDEAFF.

In the case of this clonotype: At one boundary the junction diverges from the germline segment, which might be a read error. The chain couples TRBV30 to TRBJ2-7; D is unresolved. CDR1 is GTSNPN, CDR2 SVGIG, per germline (reference sequence). CDR3 length: 12 residues. CDR3 DNA sequence: TGTGCCTGGAGCCCCGACTCCCACGAGCAGTACTTC. It encodes CAWSPDSHEQYF.

A note on this clonotype: A much larger clonotype is one base distant, so this may be a read error. The rearrangement links TRBV20-1 to TRBJ2-1; perhaps TRBD2 as D (7 bases). Germline lookup yields CDR1 DFQATT and CDR2 SNEGSKA (reference sequence). The CDR3 is made up of 14 amino acids. Trimming pared 6 bases from V and 10 bases from J, leaving 22 bases between. CDR3 protein: CSALIPRGGYEQFF. CDR3 coding DNA: TGCAGTGCCTTGATACCGAGGGGGGGCTACGAGCAGTTCTTC.

The chain joins TRBV6-5 to TRBJ2-5, with TRBD1 matching over 7 bases. The V and J ends lost 5 bases and 2 bases, in that order; junction bases with no gene match: 8. The CDR3 sequence is 15 residues long. CDR1 is MNHEY and CDR2 is SVGAGI in the germline V gene. This CDR3 is CASSRQGNTQETQYF. The CDR3 DNA reads TGTGCCAGCAGTCGACAGGGAAATACACAAGAGACCCAGTACTTC.

The rearrangement joins TRBV12-5 to TRBJ2-7; TRBD2 matches 10 bases. CDR1 and CDR2 from the germline V gene are LGHNT and FRNRAP. Trimming cost V 5 bases and J 1 base; bases outside gene matches: 5. The CDR3 is 15 amino acids. The DNA of the CDR3 is TGTGCTAGTGGTCCGCGGACTAGCGGATCCTACGAGCAGTACTTC. Translating it yields CASGPRTSGSYEQYF.

Remarks on this clonotype: Given a much more abundant clone one base away, this may be a read error. CDR3 loop: CATSEGDPNEQYF. The CDR3 DNA sequence: TGTGCCACCAGTGAGGGGGACCCCAATGAGCAGTACTTC. This chain joins TRBV24-1 and TRBJ2-7; either TRBD1 or TRBD2 may supply D (5 bases each). Germline CDR1 and CDR2: KGHDR and SFDVKD. This CDR3 comprises 13 residues. With 4 bases removed from V and 7 bases from J, the gap between germline ends came to 13 bases.